Following are 21 T cell receptor beta chains from one sample sequenced in a study of blood T cell repertoires in COVID-19. Sequencing used immunoSEQ multiplex PCR; TCRdb keeps in-frame clones, though not all of them. The sample holds 240,000 or so clones; approximately 80% are singletons and the top ten take 1.9%. Sequencing used peripheral blood. These receptors all stem from a man aged 30 to 45 who had recovered from COVID-19.

The CDR3 region is CAWYLATWTEDRAVPTDTQYF. The CDR3 coding sequence is TGTGCCTGGTACCTAGCGACGTGGACCGAGGACAGGGCAGTCCCCACAGATACGCAGTATTTT. V is TRBV30 and J is TRBJ2-3; 8 nucleotides match TRBD1. Trimming took 5 bases from V and 2 from J; bases not matched to a gene: 27. CDR1 is GTSNPN, CDR2 SVGIG, per germline (reference sequence). The CDR3 length is 21 residues. Complete variable domain (other parts from reference TRBV30 and TRBJ2-3): SQTIHQWPATLVQPVGSPLSLECTVEGTSNPNLYWYRQAAGRGLQLLFYSVGIGQISSEVPQNLSASRPQDRQFILSSKKLLLSDSGFYLCAWYLATWTEDRAVPTDTQYFGPGTRLTVL.

V is TRBV19 and J is TRBJ1-5; D is undetermined. The CDR3 length is 14 residues. The V end was cut by 1 base, the J end by 11 bases, with 15 bases between. Germline values: CDR1 LNHDA, CDR2 SQIVND (reference sequence). Written as DNA, the CDR3 is TGTGCCAGTAGTATAGTGGCGGGTAACCCTACCCAGCATTTT. Its translation: CASSIVAGNPTQHF.

The rearrangement links TRBV20-1 to TRBJ1-2; D might be TRBD1 (6 bases). The CDR3 is made up of 11 amino acids. The V gene's germline CDR1 is DFQATT and CDR2 SNEGSKA (reference sequence). V lost 7 bases and J 5 bases, leaving 11 bases between the germline ends. The CDR3: CSVPGAYGYTF. DNA of the CDR3: TGCAGTGTTCCAGGGGCTTATGGCTACACCTTC.

The rearrangement joins TRBV24-1 to TRBJ2-3; maybe TRBD1 (5 bases). CDR3 length: 13 residues. V lost 9 bases and J 4 bases, leaving 13 bases between the germline ends. CDR1 is KGHDR and CDR2 is SFDVKD in the germline V gene. CDR3 bases: TGTGCCACCTCCCAAGGGGCAGCAGATACGCAGTATTTT. Protein product: CATSQGAADTQYF.

The V gene is TRBV6-1, the J gene TRBJ1-2, with 8 bases fitting TRBD1. The CDR3 runs 13 residues. Looked up from germline, CDR1 is MNHNS and CDR2 is SASEGT. J gave up 6 bases and V 3 bases, and 3 bases lay outside the gene matches. CDR3 loop: CASSENRGNGYTF. Here the CDR3 DNA reads TGTGCCAGCAGTGAGAACAGGGGGAATGGCTACACCTTC.

The chain carries TRBV19 and TRBJ1-4; D not resolved. V gave up 7 bases and J gave up 2 bases, with 17 bases separating them. CDR3 size: 16 residues. The V gene's germline CDR1 is LNHDA and CDR2 SQIVND (reference sequence). CDR3 DNA sequence: TGTGCCAGTATCCCCCCTCCGGGGTGGACTAATGAAAAACTGTTTTTT. This sequence encodes CASIPPPGWTNEKLFF.

This clone was seen a few times. CDR3 sequence (DNA): TGTGCCAGCAGCCCCGGGATCTATGGCTACACCTTC. This sequence encodes CASSPGIYGYTF. This rearrangement joins TRBV11-3 to TRBJ1-2, with D uncertain. The germline gives CDR1 SGHNT, CDR2 YENEEA. The CDR3 runs 12 residues. V was pared by 5 bases and J by 4 bases, with 8 bases between.

This clone has just a few counts. The chain carries TRBV28 and TRBJ1-6; D remains unclear. The CDR3 covers 12 residues. Trimming stripped 5 bases from V and 8 bases from J, with 7 bases between. Per germline, CDR1 MDHEN and CDR2 SYDVKM. The CDR3 here is CASSMGDSPLHF. The CDR3 region has the DNA TGTGCCAGCAGTATGGGAGATTCACCCCTCCACTTT.

This chain's CDR3 is CASSPANPNTEAFF. The CDR3 DNA follows: TGTGCCAGCTCACCGGCCAACCCTAACACTGAAGCTTTCTTT. This sequence joins TRBV18 and TRBJ1-1; no clear D. The CDR3 length is 14 residues. With 3 bases removed from V and 2 bases from J, the gap between germline ends came to 10 bases. Germline V gives CDR1 KGHSH, CDR2 LQKENI.

The gene calls are TRBV18 and TRBJ2-7; D gene unclear. Trimming left V 6 bases short and J 3 bases short, with 12 bases between. This CDR3 comprises 13 residues. CDR1 KGHSH and CDR2 LQKENI come from the germline V gene. The CDR3 here is CASSPDGYYEQYV. The CDR3 DNA is TGTGCCAGCTCCCCAGACGGGTACTACGAGCAGTACGTC.

This clone showed up many times. The gene calls are TRBV5-8 and TRBJ2-1; tentative D call: TRBD1 (5 bases). With 5 bases removed from V and 9 bases from J, the gap between germline ends came to 15 bases. The CDR3 spans 13 residues. Germline assignment: CDR1 SGHTS and CDR2 YDEGEE. The DNA of the CDR3 is TGTGCCAGCAGACTCACAGGTGCGGTTGAGCAGTTCTTC. It yields the protein CASRLTGAVEQFF.

This chain connects TRBV23-1 to TRBJ2-6, with D tentatively TRBD1 (5 bases). TRBV23-1 is treated as an ORF (open reading frame) with a function not yet certain. This CDR3 has 18 amino acids. The V gene lost 0 bases and the J gene lost 0 bases, with 12 bases spanning the gap. The CDR3 sequence is CASSQSGQVASGANVLTF. CDR3 coding DNA: TGCGCCAGCAGTCAATCGGGGCAGGTGGCCTCTGGGGCCAACGTCCTGACTTTC.

This rearrangement joins TRBV6-1 to TRBJ1-2; 12 nucleotides agree with TRBD1. Germline V gene lookup returns CDR1 MNHNS and CDR2 SASEGT. V lost 3 bases to trimming and J lost 4 bases; unmatched junction nucleotides: 15. This CDR3 has 19 amino acids. CDR3 region: CASSDAPGQGAILTYGYTF. DNA for the CDR3: TGTGCCAGCAGTGACGCACCGGGACAGGGGGCCATTCTTACCTATGGCTACACCTTC.

The gene calls are TRBV11-2 and TRBJ1-3; 9 nucleotides match TRBD1. Germline trimming cut 5 bases from V and 0 bases from J; bases unmatched to any gene: 5. This CDR3 has 16 amino acids. Germline CDR1 is SGHAT and CDR2 is FQNNGV. In nucleotides, the CDR3 is TGTGCCAGCAGCCTTGGACAGGGGAGCTCTGGAAACACCATATATTTT. This gives the protein CASSLGQGSSGNTIYF.

This sequence joins TRBV10-1 and TRBJ2-5, with 7 bases matching TRBD1. This CDR3 comprises 13 residues. Germline V gives CDR1 WNHNN, CDR2 SYGVQD (reference sequence). V lost 5 bases, J lost 4 bases, and 4 bases stayed unmatched. The CDR3 protein is CASSRQGRETQYF. CDR3 in DNA: TGCGCCAGCAGTCGACAGGGAAGAGAGACCCAGTACTTC.

This clone was picked up a small number of times. The chain joins TRBV5-1 to TRBJ1-2; possibly TRBD1 for D (5 bases). CDR3 length: 13 residues. The V gene's germline CDR1 is SGHRS and CDR2 YFSETQ. V lost 0 bases to trimming and J lost 7 bases, with 10 bases between them. In DNA form, the CDR3 reads TGCGCCAGCAGCTTGGGGCAGGGTTTTGGCTACACCTTC. Translation gives CASSLGQGFGYTF.

CDR3 residues: CASSSGQGHSPLHF. CDR3 DNA sequence: TGTGCCAGCAGCTCGGGACAGGGGCATTCACCCCTCCACTTT. The chain has TRBV7-3 and TRBJ1-6, with 10 bases aligning to TRBD1. The CDR3 has 14 amino acids. The J segment lost 8 bases and the V segment lost 4 bases, leaving 2 bases of the junction unmatched. Germline V CDR1 and CDR2: SGHTA, FQGTGA. The full variable domain, completed using reference TRBV7-3 and TRBJ1-6, is GAGVSQTPSNKVTEKGKYVELRCDPISGHTALYWYRQSLGQGPEFLIYFQGTGAADDSGLPNDRFFAVRPEGSVSTLKIQRTERGDSAVYLCASSSGQGHSPLHFGNGTRLTVT.

Written as DNA, the CDR3 is TGTGCCAGCAGCACAGGGGCTGCCTCCTACGAGCAGTACGTC. It encodes CASSTGAASYEQYV. The rearrangement links TRBV11-2 to TRBJ2-7; 7 bases align to TRBD1. The CDR3 covers 14 residues. Germline assignment: CDR1 SGHAT and CDR2 FQNNGV. V shed 5 bases and J 0 bases; nucleotides not matched to a gene: 4.

This chain links TRBV10-3 with TRBJ1-3; 8 bases fit TRBD1. V lost 0 bases and J lost 0; bases outside the gene matches: 10. This CDR3 region has 19 residues. Germline V gene lookup returns CDR1 ENHRY and CDR2 SYGVKD. This chain's CDR3 is CAISESGTGRGYSGNTIYF. The CDR3 nucleotides are TGTGCCATCAGTGAGTCAGGGACAGGACGGGGGTACTCTGGAAACACCATATATTTT.

This chain joins TRBV11-2 and TRBJ2-1; perhaps TRBD2 as D (5 bases). The CDR3 extends over 13 amino acids. CDR1 and CDR2 from the germline V gene are SGHAT and FQNNGV. V lost 3 bases, J lost 8 bases, and 11 bases lay in between. The CDR3 nucleotides are TGTGCCAGCAGCTTGGGCGGGCTTTATGAGCAGTTCTTC. Protein sequence: CASSLGGLYEQFF.

The chain uses TRBV6-5 and TRBJ1-4; 12 bases map to TRBD1. The length of the CDR3 is 16 residues. Germline CDR1 and CDR2: MNHEY and SVGAGI. Germline trimming cut 0 bases from V and 8 bases from J; bases unmatched to any gene: 4. CDR3 region: CASSYSGTGGREKLFF. The CDR3 region has the DNA TGTGCCAGCAGTTACTCCGGGACAGGGGGCCGGGAAAAACTGTTTTTT.